The entry that follows covers one TCR beta chain sequence. TCRdb's table, derived via immunoSEQ multiplex PCR, lists solely in-frame clones and lacks some. The sample holds 10,000 or so clones; approximately 69% are singletons and the top ten take about 28%. The data were taken from a study of ipilimumab plus nivolumab after autologous stem cell transplantation. The CDR3 runs to 15 residues. CDR1 and CDR2 from the germline V gene are LGHNA and YNFKEQ. Trimming at V came to 1 base and at J to 5 bases, leaving 4 bases not matched to a gene. Dosing: nivolumab 3 mg/kg IV, weeks 1, 4, 7, 10, then every two weeks to week 26.

Sequences were derived from PBMCs, sampled in a trial of ipilimumab plus nivolumab as post-transplant consolidation. The J gene is TRBJ2-5, the V gene TRBV4-2; 10 nucleotides align to TRBD2. The origin of this receptor is a male donor with diffuse large B-cell lymphoma. The CDR3 sequence is CASSQVPSGSETQYF. DNA for the CDR3: TGTGCCAGCAGCCAAGTCCCTAGCGGGAGCGAGACCCAGTACTTC.